The 24 T cell receptor beta chains reported below all come from one sample, sequenced in a study of beta chain features in type 1 diabetes. Overall study results and limits: TCRB CDR3s from Type 1 diabetes patients were moderately but significantly shorter in all four CD4+ subsets.

All of the isolated RNA was reverse transcribed, so expressed TCRB transcripts were sequenced. The protocol was immunoSEQ multiplex PCR, while the TCRdb copy is restricted to in-frame clones and leaves out a portion. Of hundreds of thousands of clones in the sample, about a tenth were seen once. Antigens for these TCRs are unknown. The source material was naive CD4+ T cells from blood. These receptors were obtained from a man aged 25-45 years with type 1 diabetes.

This clone was seen only a few times. This sample includes further DNA sequences coding for the same CDR3. In DNA form, the CDR3 reads TGTGCCAGCTCACCGGACAGGGGAGGGGAGACCCAGTACTTC. Its protein product is CASSPDRGGETQYF. The chain employs TRBV18 and TRBJ2-5; 9 nucleotides line up with TRBD1. Germline assignment: CDR1 KGHSH and CDR2 LQKENI. This CDR3 has 14 residues. V dropped 3 bases and J dropped 5; count of bases not matched to a gene: 4.

This clone was found a few times. The rearrangement joins TRBV28 to TRBJ2-5, with D unresolved. CDR1 MDHEN and CDR2 SYDVKM come from the germline V gene. V dropped 5 bases and J dropped 5 bases, with 15 bases sitting between them. The CDR3 contains 14 residues. Here the CDR3 DNA reads TGTGCCAGCAGTCTACTTGGAACCGGGGAGACCCAGTACTTC. Its translation is CASSLLGTGETQYF.

The V and J genes are TRBV19 and TRBJ2-1; weak D call: TRBD2 (6 bases). This CDR3 spans 14 amino acids. The V end was cut by 4 bases, the J end by 2 bases, with 9 bases between. CDR1 is LNHDA, CDR2 SQIVND, per germline (reference sequence). CDR3 amino acids: CASSTSVPYNEQFF. CDR3 bases: TGTGCCAGTAGTACTAGCGTCCCCTACAATGAGCAGTTCTTC.

There are a few counts of this clone. The chain employs TRBV7-9 and TRBJ2-5; D perhaps matches TRBD1 (6 bases). V lost 6 bases and J lost 3, with 17 bases in between. Germline V gene lookup returns CDR1 SEHNR and CDR2 FQNEAQ (reference sequence). The CDR3 extends over 15 amino acids. Here the CDR3 reads CASSRNRVGEETQYF. The CDR3 DNA reads as TGTGCCAGCAGTCGGAACAGGGTTGGGGAAGAGACCCAGTACTTC.

The chain's CDR3 is CASSSPRGTSTDTQYF. CDR3 sequence (DNA): TGTGCCAGCAGCTCGCCTCGGGGGACCAGCACAGATACGCAGTATTTT. This chain joins TRBV11-1 and TRBJ2-3, with TRBD2 as a possible D gene (6 bases). Germline V gives CDR1 SGHAT, CDR2 FQDESV (reference sequence). This CDR3 has 16 amino acids. The V gene lost 4 bases and the J gene lost 0 bases, with 14 bases spanning the gap.

The rearrangement uses TRBV2 and TRBJ2-3; TRBD1 aligns across 11 bases. Trimming took 9 bases from V and 0 from J; bases not matched to a gene: 2. The CDR3 extends over 14 amino acids. In germline, CDR1 is SNHLY, CDR2 FYNNEI. CDR3 sequence reads: CARDRGLSTDTQYF. CDR3 nucleotides: TGTGCCAGGGACAGGGGGCTTAGCACAGATACGCAGTATTTT.

The chain has TRBV5-1 and TRBJ2-7, with 10 bases fitting TRBD2. From germline, CDR1 is SGHRS and CDR2 YFSETQ. The CDR3 spans 14 residues. The trim removed 6 bases at V and 1 base at J, leaving 4 bases unmatched. In DNA form, the CDR3 reads TGCGCCAGCACTCTAGCGGGGGCTTCCTACGAGCAGTACTTC. Its protein product is CASTLAGASYEQYF.

This clone has just a few counts. This chain links TRBV20-1 with TRBJ1-1; D ambiguous. Trimming stripped 5 bases from V and 1 base from J, with 5 bases between. Germline CDR1 reads DFQATT; CDR2 reads SNEGSKA (reference sequence). The CDR3 is 11 residues long. CDR3 nucleotides: TGCAGTGCTTTTCAGAACACTGAAGCTTTCTTT. Its translation: CSAFQNTEAFF.

This clone was seen only a few times. The chain couples TRBV9 to TRBJ2-3, with 10 bases matching TRBD1. Germline assignment: CDR1 SGDLS and CDR2 YYNGEE. J lost 2 bases, V lost 3 bases, and 3 bases had no gene match. CDR3 size: 15 residues. The DNA for the CDR3 is TGTGCCAGCAGCGCCGACAGGGGGCTCACAGATACGCAGTATTTT. It yields the protein CASSADRGLTDTQYF.

This clone was picked up a small number of times. The chain couples TRBV6-6 to TRBJ1-6, with D perhaps matching TRBD1 (6 bases). The germline CDR1 and CDR2 sequences are MNHNY and SVGAGI (reference sequence). V was clipped by 4 bases and J by 2 bases, with 12 bases between them. This CDR3 is built from 16 residues. CDR3 in amino acids: CASSSPQGTYNSPLHF. DNA for the CDR3: TGTGCCAGCAGTTCACCACAGGGCACCTATAATTCACCCCTCCACTTT.

This clone was found a few times. The chain links TRBV4-3 to TRBJ2-7; 11 bases are shared with TRBD2. After removal of 0 bases from V and 6 bases from J, the junction contained 10 bases not matched to a gene. The CDR3 sequence is 17 residues long. Germline-derived CDR1 and CDR2 are LGHNA and YSLEER. CDR3 sequence reads: CASSQELSRLAGGEQYF. The CDR3 region has the DNA TGCGCCAGCAGCCAAGAACTTTCAAGGCTAGCGGGGGGCGAGCAGTACTTC.

This clone was found a few times. The chain uses TRBV10-3 and TRBJ2-1; TRBD2 matches at 9 bases. This CDR3 has 15 amino acids. Germline trimming cut 4 bases from V and 5 bases from J; bases unmatched to any gene: 6. Germline V lookup: CDR1 ENHRY, CDR2 SYGVKD. CDR3 DNA sequence: TGTGCCATCAGTGCCTTCAGCGGGGGGAACAATGAGCAGTTCTTC. Its translation: CAISAFSGGNNEQFF.

This clone was counted only a few times. The chain recombines TRBV19 with TRBJ2-6; a possible D gene is TRBD1 (5 bases). V was clipped by 9 bases and J by 2 bases, with 14 bases between them. Per germline, CDR1 LNHDA and CDR2 SQIVND (reference sequence). This CDR3 spans 15 amino acids. CDR3 sequence (DNA): TGTGCCAGCGCCCCCCGCAGGGCTGGGGCCAACGTCCTGACTTTC. Its protein is CASAPRRAGANVLTF.

This clone was picked up a small number of times. The chain carries TRBV5-1 and TRBJ1-5, with TRBD1 as a possible D gene (5 bases). Trimming removed 2 bases from V and 6 bases from J, with 12 bases in between. This CDR3 is built from 14 residues. The germline V gene has CDR1 SGHRS and CDR2 YFSETQ. CDR3 sequence reads: CASSFGGVGQPQHF. CDR3 DNA: TGCGCCAGCAGCTTTGGAGGGGTGGGTCAGCCCCAGCATTTT.

To note about this clone: The same CDR3 is also encoded by other DNA sequences in this sample. V and J are TRBV7-3 and TRBJ2-1, with D perhaps matching TRBD2 (5 bases). The V end was cut by 6 bases, the J end by 1 base, with 13 bases between. Germline CDR1 and CDR2: SGHTA and FQGTGA. The CDR3 runs 15 residues. CDR3 sequence: CASSLPGSSYNEQFF. CDR3 bases: TGTGCCAGCAGTTTACCGGGATCTTCCTACAATGAGCAGTTCTTC.

The chain links TRBV4-1 to TRBJ2-5; possibly TRBD2 for D (5 bases). The ends were cut back, 4 bases at V and 7 bases at J, with 13 bases in the middle. CDR3 length: 13 amino acids. Germline-derived CDR1 and CDR2 are MGHRA and YSYEKL. The CDR3 sequence is CASSLGPGGTQYF. CDR3 DNA: TGCGCCAGCAGCCTAGGCCCTGGAGGGACCCAGTACTTC.

DNA for the CDR3: TGTGCCAGTAGAGTTCGGACAGGAGAAGAGACCCAGTACTTC. Translation gives CASRVRTGEETQYF. The chain joins TRBV19 to TRBJ2-5; the match to TRBD1 covers 7 bases. This CDR3 comprises 14 residues. J gave up 3 bases and V 6 bases, and 7 bases lay outside the gene matches. Germline loops: CDR1 LNHDA, CDR2 SQIVND (reference sequence).

This clone was seen a few times. The V call is TRBV25-1, the J call TRBJ2-7, with D perhaps matching TRBD2 (7 bases). Per the germline V gene, CDR1 is MGHDK and CDR2 is SYGVNS. The V end lost 7 bases, the J end lost 7 bases, and 11 bases lay between the germline ends. The CDR3 has 11 amino acids. This chain's CDR3 is CASKEGGEQYF. The CDR3 DNA reads TGTGCCAGCAAAGAGGGGGGGGAGCAGTACTTC.

This clone was seen more than once but under ten times. The gene calls are TRBV7-2 and TRBJ2-7, with a weak D call TRBD1 (6 bases). The CDR3 length is 13 residues. V lost 5 bases to trimming and J lost 3 bases, with 11 bases between them. Germline V gene sequence: CDR1 SGHTA, CDR2 FQGNSA. CDR3 residues: CASSAGQLYEQYF. Here the CDR3 DNA reads TGTGCCAGCAGCGCAGGACAGCTCTACGAGCAGTACTTC.

The table lists this clone with a few counts. J is TRBJ2-1 and V is TRBV7-2, with D possibly being TRBD2 (5 bases). Germline CDR1 reads SGHTA; CDR2 reads FQGNSA. The ends were cut back, 7 bases at V and 7 bases at J, with 17 bases in the middle. There are 14 residues in the CDR3. CDR3 residues: CASIRDPFGNEQFF. In DNA, the CDR3 is TGTGCCAGCATTCGGGATCCCTTTGGGAATGAGCAGTTCTTC.

This clone was counted a few times. The rearrangement links TRBV30 to TRBJ1-2; the match to TRBD1 covers 7 bases. Germline V CDR1 and CDR2: GTSNPN, SVGIG (reference sequence). With 1 base clipped from V and 2 bases from J, the junction kept 1 base outside the gene matches. CDR3 size: 13 residues. This chain's CDR3 is CAWSDRGNYGYTF. CDR3 bases: TGTGCCTGGAGTGACAGGGGAAACTATGGCTACACCTTC.

A few counts support this clone. The chain couples TRBV30 to TRBJ1-2; a weak D match, TRBD1 (6 bases). Trimming removed 2 bases at V and 10 bases at J, with 29 bases between. In germline, CDR1 is GTSNPN, CDR2 SVGIG (reference sequence). This CDR3 has 17 residues. The DNA for the CDR3 is TGTGCCTGGAGTATCTGGACAGCGGAGACCCAAGCTTTTTCCTACACCTTC. It encodes CAWSIWTAETQAFSYTF. Drawing the rest from reference TRBV30 and TRBJ1-2, the complete variable domain is SQTIHQWPATLVQPVGSPLSLECTVEGTSNPNLYWYRQAAGRGLQLLFYSVGIGQISSEVPQNLSASRPQDRQFILSSKKLLLSDSGFYLCAWSIWTAETQAFSYTFGSGTRLTVV.

V is TRBV5-1 and J is TRBJ2-3; 9 bases fit TRBD2. V shed 4 bases and J 6 bases; nucleotides not matched to a gene: 9. The length of the CDR3 is 15 residues. Germline V lookup: CDR1 SGHRS, CDR2 YFSETQ. The CDR3: CASSGGTSRSDTQYF. In nucleotides, the CDR3 is TGCGCCAGCAGCGGAGGGACTAGCCGGTCCGATACGCAGTATTTT. The full variable domain, rest sourced from reference TRBV5-1 and TRBJ2-3, is KAGVTQTPRYLIKTRGQQVTLSCSPISGHRSVSWYQQTPGQGLQFLFEYFSETQRNKGNFPGRFSGRQFSNSRSEMNVSTLELGDSALYLCASSGGTSRSDTQYFGPGTRLTVL.

J is TRBJ1-2 and V is TRBV7-2; unclear D gene. The CDR3 is 13 residues long. V was shortened by 5 bases and J by 7 bases, with 14 bases between the two germline ends. Looked up from germline, CDR1 is SGHTA and CDR2 is FQGNSA. The CDR3 nucleotides read TGTGCCAGCAGCCTGGGTGCGGGAGGTGGCTACACCTTC. Translated: CASSLGAGGGYTF.